This TCR beta chain was identified in a study of PD-L1 blockade in urothelial cancer (dated by TCRdb to 2015 to 2018). Turning to the overall study: Every patient began therapy in 2014 and was given atezolizumab 1,200 mg intravenously every 3 weeks. About 90% of the roughly 29 patients were males with bladder-origin urothelial cancer, and about 60% of the roughly 29 reported a prior smoking history. Patients had an ECOG performance status of 0 or 1 and had received between 0 and 3 prior chemotherapy regimens. Blood samples were analyzed at two time points: 3 weeks after treatment start (second dose) and 6 weeks after treatment start. A median of approximately 140,000 T cells and 83,000 or so unique TCRs was obtained from blood samples, and a median clonality of approximately 0.08 was observed. The study, an exploratory multi-omic analysis, examined somatic, immune and clinical correlates of response to PD-L1 blockade with atezolizumab in urothelial cancer. TCR sequencing covered pretreatment tumor samples and matched, serially collected peripheral blood taken before and after atezolizumab treatment. Durable clinical benefit meant progression-free survival longer than 6 months, and TCR features were also tested against progression-free and overall survival. In the same patients, whole exome sequencing and RNA sequencing of pretreatment tumors were performed in addition to TCR sequencing. Durable clinical benefit was achieved by nine patients and was not achieved by 20 patients. Pretreatment blood TCR-seq was available for 30 or so patients, at least one posttreatment blood collection was obtained for 24 patients, and tumor TCR-seq was available for 24 patients.

Synthetic TCR analog templates were spiked into each PCR so that absolute template abundance could be estimated from read counts. Using the immunoSEQ assay, TCRbeta CDR3 regions were amplified from genomic DNA with bias-controlled V and J gene primers. Sequencing of rearranged TCRbeta segments was performed at approximately 20X coverage. As for the original processing: Clustering was used to correct sequencing errors, and CDR3s were annotated against IMGT to assign V, D and J genes. Out-of-frame and stop-codon sequences were excluded, and only productive TCRbeta rearrangements were used in downstream analyses. To compute clonality, Shannon entropy was normalized by the log of the number of unique productive sequences and then subtracted from one. Fisher's exact test with Benjamini-Hochberg correction, using a cutoff of adjusted p below 0.01, was how clones that differed between time points or between blood and tumor were identified. Sourced from immuneACCESS, this table was stored by TCRdb with only in-frame sequences that have V and J called. A share of the clones is absent; for the studies checked, an unresolved V gene accounts for under half, and the remainder has no known explanation. D and trimming were read from the DNA, whereas the V and J calls and clone size are those reported in that table. In this sample the table shows 95,000 or so clones, around 86% of which occur a single time. The biggest ten clones account for about 2% of the sample.

V loses 6 bases at its end and J loses 4 bases; junction bases beyond the gene matches: 8. The germline V gene (reference sequence) gives CDR1 as MNHNY and CDR2 as SVGAGI. Reading from cysteine to phenylalanine, the CDR3 counts 15 amino acids. Only CDR3 DNA is held: 45 bases, read in frame from base 1. The time point label, read with the paper, signifies: pretreatment peripheral blood. A total of around 30 patients with locally advanced or metastatic urothelial carcinoma, treated at Memorial Sloan Kettering on a trial protocol, made up the cohort. Peripheral blood mononuclear cells were collected pretreatment and during treatment, at between 1 and 8 total time points per patient. The Qiagen DNeasy Blood extraction kit was used to purify genomic DNA from total PBMCs and tumor samples. PBMCs were collected pretreatment and during treatment and were isolated and stored as previously described. Comments on this clone: Which antigen it targets is not known. No base quality values were provided; no much bigger clone lies one nucleotide off.

What the work shows at the level of the full study, not this receptor alone: Improved progression-free and overall survival was found to be associated with pretreatment peripheral blood TCR clonality below the median. Small sample size (n ≈ 30) and many exploratory analyses mean the results are intended to be hypothesis-generating. Patients with durable benefit showed greater expansion of tumor-associated TCR clones in peripheral blood 3 weeks after starting treatment (n of about 21, p = 0.022).

The sequence was collected from a man aged 60 to 75 with urothelial cancer. The chain uses TRBV6-6 and TRBJ2-1; TRBD2 agrees with 8 junctional bases. The specimen comprised PBMCs, sampled around atezolizumab (anti-PD-L1) treatment. In nucleotide form, the sequence is TGTGCCAGCAGACCAAGCGGGGGCGCATACAATGAGCAGTTCTTC. It codes for CASRPSGGAYNEQFF.